The present TCR beta chain was sequenced within a study of graft-versus-host responses after intestinal transplantation. Turning to the study itself: Anti-thymocyte globulin served as induction for all recipients, who then took tacrolimus and steroids for about 3 years. General study points: Where graft-donor T cell macrochimerism was present, patients had high graft-versus-host to host-versus-graft clonal ratios in allografts. Some GvH clones appeared in ileal mucosa or blood before recipient bone marrow.

Repertoires were generated with immunoSEQ multiplex PCR, while TCRdb's copy carries only in-frame clones and drops some. Of just under 50,000 clones in the sample, roughly 84% were seen once. Germline CDR1 ENHRY, CDR2 SYGVKD. Trimming pared 1 base from V and 7 bases from J, leaving 11 bases between. This CDR3 spans 14 amino acids. Concerning this clone: No antigen is known for it.

This specimen consisted of unstimulated CD4+ T cells sorted from spleen or lymph node cells, obtained before transplant. This TCR was sampled from a human donor who was the organ donor for an intestinal transplant. V gene TRBV10-3 combines with J gene TRBJ2-1, with D perhaps TRBD1 (6 bases). CDR3 residues: CAISELEGGNEQFF. The CDR3 region has the DNA TGTGCCATCAGTGAGTTGGAAGGGGGAAATGAGCAGTTCTTC.